Included here is one T cell receptor beta chain sequence, with context. Its target is not known. TCRdb's table, derived via immunoSEQ multiplex PCR, lists solely in-frame clones and lacks some. This sample yields 2 million to 2.5 million clones, of which just over 90% are seen a single time; under 0.45% belongs to the top ten. This entry is derived from a study of shared clonotypes between healthy human individuals. Study information: Three plates were used per donor for CD4 naive, three for CD4 memory, two for CD8 naive and one for CD8 memory. Study findings and constraints: Generation probabilities were higher for clonotypes shared across all four sorted-subset donors than for unshared ones. Naive subsets usually exceeded memory subsets in estimated richness.

Naive CD45RA+ and memory CD45RA-negative subsets were split from CD4+ cells. This CDR3 has 19 residues. Unmatched junction bases numbered 11, after V lost 4 bases and J lost 0 bases. Looked up from germline, CDR1 is SGHRS and CDR2 is YFSETQ. The sequence came from a man in his late teens or twenties in good health. Some clones in this sample may be carry-over from other donors' samples. Sequencing input: naive CD4+ T cells from PBMCs. Subset in this sample: CD45RA+ positively selected. The V gene is TRBV5-1, the J gene TRBJ2-6; 9 nucleotides line up with TRBD1. As DNA, the CDR3 is TGCGCCAGCAGCCCGGGGGGACAGGGCGGCTTCTCTGGGGCCAACGTCCTGACTTTC. Its translation is CASSPGGQGGFSGANVLTF.